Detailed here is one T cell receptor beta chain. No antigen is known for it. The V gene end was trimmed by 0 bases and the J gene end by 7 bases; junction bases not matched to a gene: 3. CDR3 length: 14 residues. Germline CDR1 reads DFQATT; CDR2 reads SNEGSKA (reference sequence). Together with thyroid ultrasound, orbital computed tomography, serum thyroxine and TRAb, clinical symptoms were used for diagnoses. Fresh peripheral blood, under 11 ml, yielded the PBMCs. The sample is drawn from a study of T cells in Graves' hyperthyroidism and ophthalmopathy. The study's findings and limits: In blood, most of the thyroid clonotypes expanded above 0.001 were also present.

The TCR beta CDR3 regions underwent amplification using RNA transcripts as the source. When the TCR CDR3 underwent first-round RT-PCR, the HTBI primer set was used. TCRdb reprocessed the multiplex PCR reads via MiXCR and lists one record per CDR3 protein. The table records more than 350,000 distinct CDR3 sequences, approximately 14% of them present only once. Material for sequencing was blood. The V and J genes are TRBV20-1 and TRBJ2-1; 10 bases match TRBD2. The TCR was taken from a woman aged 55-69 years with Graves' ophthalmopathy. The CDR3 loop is CSAREASGRNEQFF. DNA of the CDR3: TGCAGTGCTAGAGAGGCTAGCGGGAGAAATGAGCAGTTCTTC.